This T cell receptor (beta chain) derives from a study of beta chain features in type 1 diabetes (dated by TCRdb to 2016 to 2019). The study in broad terms: Mean age, gender distribution, total cell number and subset yield were not different between patients and healthy donors. Regulatory and stem cell-like memory subsets were isolated from only 8 patients and roughly 8 healthy donors, whereas naive and central memory subsets came from all 30 or so donors. In the study, TCRB repertoires of sorted circulating CD4+ T cell subsets from recently diagnosed type 1 diabetes patients were compared with those of matched healthy donors. A total of roughly 98,000,000 sorted cells were examined across all samples, and a strong correlation was observed between cell number per subset and RNA yield.

Remarks on this clone: Its cognate antigen has yet to be identified. No base qualities exist here, and no much larger clone lies one base off it.

Reading from cysteine to phenylalanine, the CDR3 counts 13 amino acids. The only DNA kept is the CDR3, 39 bases in frame from the first base. V lost 4 bases and J lost 9 bases, and the count of bases not matched to a germline gene is 6. In the germline V gene (reference sequence), CDR1 corresponds to SGHNT and CDR2 to YYREEE. Findings and caveats that apply to the study as a whole: A moderate but significant shortening of TCRB CDR3 length was observed in type 1 diabetes patients in all four CD4+ subsets. Because cDNA rather than genomic DNA was sequenced, highly expressing activated cells could have been over-represented, although no difference in activation and CD3 levels was found between groups. Only small numbers of individuals were included in the HLA sub-analyses, which left unresolved whether HLA type had any influence on TCRB rearrangement. PCR may preferentially amplify shorter templates, but because patient and control samples were amplified and corrected together, any resulting skew would affect both groups equally. At VDJ recombination sites, patients with type 1 diabetes made fewer insertions and deleted more nucleotides, a pattern implying thymic rearrangement abnormalities. Naive, central memory and regulatory TCRB repertoires appeared to be more similar among patients than among healthy donors.

All of the isolated RNA was reverse transcribed with the High Capacity cDNA Reverse Transcription Kit, so expressed TCRB transcripts were sequenced. Deep immunoSEQ sequencing was applied to naive, central memory and regulatory T cell samples, giving an average of about 3.8 million total reads per sample. Sorted cells were lysed in RLT buffer, and RNA was extracted using DNase-treated RNeasy Micro or Mini kits according to cell number. To prevent cross-contamination, each cell subset was processed individually, whereas patient and healthy donor samples were processed jointly. TCRB sequences were amplified from cDNA with the immunoSEQ multiplex PCR, producing 87-bp fragments spanning the CDR3 region. Amplicons were sequenced on the Illumina HiSeq platform. In the authors' own workflow: Synthetic template baselines were used to correct PCR bias computationally, reads within Hamming distance 2 were collapsed together, and singletons that could not be merged were discarded. By aligning reads against IMGT, V, D and J genes, CDR3 length, and insertions or deletions at six rearrangement sites were assigned. Within each subset, clonotype counts were normalized to sorted cell number, after which true diversity and Gini coefficients were computed with the tcR R package. The overlap coefficient, calculated on TCRB nucleotide sequences, was used to measure repertoire sharing. In TCRdb, the immuneACCESS table is reduced to in-frame sequences with V and J assigned. These tables do not hold every clone; where another copy was compared, an unresolved V gene accounts for under half, and the others remain unexplained. The DNA gave D and trimming, while V, J and clone size come from that table. In this sample the table shows roughly 300,000 clones, around 8% of which occur a single time. The ten largest account for more than 0.4% of the sample.

A single peripheral blood draw of approximately 110 mL on average was collected from each donor into heparinised tubes. A BD FACSAria II and a panel including CD45RO, CCR7, CD25, CD127, CD95 and CD27 were used to sort naive, central memory, regulatory and stem cell-like memory CD4+ T cells. A purity above 98% was achieved for all sorted populations. PBMCs were isolated immediately by Lymphoprep density gradient centrifugation and stained directly without culture. So that batch effects would be minimized, each experiment stained and sorted samples in pairs, pairing one healthy donor with one patient.

The rearrangement combines TRBV5-4 with TRBJ2-1; TRBD2 aligns with 8 central bases. The clonotype originates from a woman younger than 30 in good health. The sample was central memory CD4+ T cells from blood. The DNA sequence follows: TGTGCCAGCAGCCCGGGGAGCGGGAGTGAGCAGTTCTTC. Its amino acids are CASSPGSGSEQFF. The CDR3, completed at both ends by the reference TRBV5-4 and TRBJ2-1 genes, gives the full variable domain ETGVTQSPTHLIKTRGQQVTLRCSSQSGHNTVSWYQQALGQGPQFIFQYYREEENGRGNFPPRFSGLQFPNYSSELNVNALELDDSALYLCASSPGSGSEQFFGPGTRLTVL.